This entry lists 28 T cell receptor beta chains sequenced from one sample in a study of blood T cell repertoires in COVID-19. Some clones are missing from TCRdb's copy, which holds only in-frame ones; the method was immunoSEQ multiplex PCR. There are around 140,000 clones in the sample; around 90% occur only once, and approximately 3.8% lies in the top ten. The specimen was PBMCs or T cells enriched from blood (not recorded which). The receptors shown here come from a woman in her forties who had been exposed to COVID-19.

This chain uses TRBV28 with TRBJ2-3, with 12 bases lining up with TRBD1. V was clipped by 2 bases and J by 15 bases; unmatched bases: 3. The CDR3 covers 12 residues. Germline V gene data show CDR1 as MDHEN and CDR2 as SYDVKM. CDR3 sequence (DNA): TGTGCCAGCAGTTTAAGGGACAGGGGGCTATATTTT. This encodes CASSLRDRGLYF.

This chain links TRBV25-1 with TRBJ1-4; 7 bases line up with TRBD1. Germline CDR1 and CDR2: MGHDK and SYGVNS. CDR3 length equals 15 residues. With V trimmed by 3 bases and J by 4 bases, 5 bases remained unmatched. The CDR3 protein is CASSDPGQINEKLFF. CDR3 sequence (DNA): TGTGCCAGCAGTGACCCGGGACAGATTAATGAAAAACTGTTTTTT.

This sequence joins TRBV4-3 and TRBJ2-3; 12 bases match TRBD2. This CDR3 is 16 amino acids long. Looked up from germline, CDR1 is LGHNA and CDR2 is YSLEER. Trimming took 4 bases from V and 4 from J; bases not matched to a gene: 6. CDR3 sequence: CASSRLAGASADTQYF. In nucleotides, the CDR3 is TGCGCCAGCAGCCGACTAGCGGGAGCATCGGCAGATACGCAGTATTTT.

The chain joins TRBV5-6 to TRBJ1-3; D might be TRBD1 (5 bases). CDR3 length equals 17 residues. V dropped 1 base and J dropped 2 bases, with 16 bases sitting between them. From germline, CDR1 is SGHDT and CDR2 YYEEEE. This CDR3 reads CASSLLRGLDTGNTIYF. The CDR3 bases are TGTGCCAGCAGCTTGCTAAGGGGATTAGATACTGGAAACACCATATATTTT.

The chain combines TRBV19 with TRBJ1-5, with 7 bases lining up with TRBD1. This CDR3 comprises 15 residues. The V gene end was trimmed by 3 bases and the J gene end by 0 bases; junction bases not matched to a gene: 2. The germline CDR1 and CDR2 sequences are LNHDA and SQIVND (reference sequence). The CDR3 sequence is CASSIQGDSNQPQHF. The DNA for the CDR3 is TGTGCCAGTAGTATTCAGGGGGATAGCAATCAGCCCCAGCATTTT.

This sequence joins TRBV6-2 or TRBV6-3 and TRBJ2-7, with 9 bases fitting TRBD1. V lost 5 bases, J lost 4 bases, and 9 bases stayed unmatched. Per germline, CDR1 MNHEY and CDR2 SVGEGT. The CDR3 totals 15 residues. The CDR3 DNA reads TGTGCCAGCAGTCGGAAGGGACAGGGAATTTACGAGCAGTACTTC. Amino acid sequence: CASSRKGQGIYEQYF.

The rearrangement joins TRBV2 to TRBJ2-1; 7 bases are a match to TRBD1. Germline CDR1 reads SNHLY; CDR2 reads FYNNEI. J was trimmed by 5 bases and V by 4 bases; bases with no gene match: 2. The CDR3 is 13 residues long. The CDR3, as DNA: TGTGCCAGCAGTGCGACAGGGAACAATGAGCAGTTCTTC. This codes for CASSATGNNEQFF.

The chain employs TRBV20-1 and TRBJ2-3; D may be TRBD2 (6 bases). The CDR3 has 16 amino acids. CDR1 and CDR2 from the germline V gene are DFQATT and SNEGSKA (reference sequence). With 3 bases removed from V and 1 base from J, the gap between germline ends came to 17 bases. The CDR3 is CSASFSGGPGTDTQYF. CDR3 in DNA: TGCAGTGCTAGTTTTTCTGGAGGGCCGGGCACAGATACGCAGTATTTT.

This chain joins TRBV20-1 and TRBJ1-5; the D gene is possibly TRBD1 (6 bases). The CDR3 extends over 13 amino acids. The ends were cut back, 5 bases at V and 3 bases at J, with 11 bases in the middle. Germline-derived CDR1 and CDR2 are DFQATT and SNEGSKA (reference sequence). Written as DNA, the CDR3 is TGCAGTGCTCGTGGACAGTACAATCAGCCCCAGCATTTT. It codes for CSARGQYNQPQHF.

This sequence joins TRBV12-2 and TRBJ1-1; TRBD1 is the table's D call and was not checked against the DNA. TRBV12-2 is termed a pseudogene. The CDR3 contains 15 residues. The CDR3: CASRLARTGNTEAFF. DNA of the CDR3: TGTGCAAGTCGCTTAGCAAGGACAGGGAATACTGAAGCTTTCTTT.

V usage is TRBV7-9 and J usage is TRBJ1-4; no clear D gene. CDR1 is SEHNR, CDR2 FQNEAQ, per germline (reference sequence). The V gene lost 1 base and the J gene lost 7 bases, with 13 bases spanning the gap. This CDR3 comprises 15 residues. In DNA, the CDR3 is TGTGCCAGCAGCTTAGTCGGCGGGGTGGGTGAAAAACTGTTTTTT. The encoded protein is CASSLVGGVGEKLFF.

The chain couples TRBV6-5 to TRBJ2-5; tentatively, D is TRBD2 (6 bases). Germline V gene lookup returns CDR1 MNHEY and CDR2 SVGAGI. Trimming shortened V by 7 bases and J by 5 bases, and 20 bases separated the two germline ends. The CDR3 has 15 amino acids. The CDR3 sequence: CASNARRGAGETQYF. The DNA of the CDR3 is TGTGCCAGCAATGCCCGGAGGGGCGCGGGGGAGACCCAGTACTTC.

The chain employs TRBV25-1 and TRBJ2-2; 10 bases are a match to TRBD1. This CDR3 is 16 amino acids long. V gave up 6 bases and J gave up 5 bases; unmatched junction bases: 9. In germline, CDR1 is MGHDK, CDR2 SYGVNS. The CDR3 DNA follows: TGTGCCAGCAGACCCCCCGGGACAGGGGCTACCGGGGAGCTGTTTTTT. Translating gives CASRPPGTGATGELFF.

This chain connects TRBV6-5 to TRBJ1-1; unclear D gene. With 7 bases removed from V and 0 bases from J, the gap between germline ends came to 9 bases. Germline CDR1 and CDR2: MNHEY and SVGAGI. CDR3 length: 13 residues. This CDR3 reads CASTGILNTEAFF. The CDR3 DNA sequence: TGTGCCAGCACGGGGATATTGAACACTGAAGCTTTCTTT.

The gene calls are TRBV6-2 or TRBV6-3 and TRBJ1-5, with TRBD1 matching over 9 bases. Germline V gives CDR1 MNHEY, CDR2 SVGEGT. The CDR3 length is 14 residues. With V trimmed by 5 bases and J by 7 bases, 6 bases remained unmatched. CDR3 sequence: CASSPDRGWQPQHF. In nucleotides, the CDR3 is TGTGCCAGCAGTCCAGACAGGGGGTGGCAGCCCCAGCATTTT.

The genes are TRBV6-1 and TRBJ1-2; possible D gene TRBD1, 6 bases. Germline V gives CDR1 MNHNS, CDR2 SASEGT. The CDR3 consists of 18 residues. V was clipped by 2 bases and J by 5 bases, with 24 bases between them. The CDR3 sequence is CASSESAWYRVGLYGYTF. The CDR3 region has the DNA TGTGCCAGCAGTGAATCCGCCTGGTACAGGGTGGGGTTGTATGGCTACACCTTC.

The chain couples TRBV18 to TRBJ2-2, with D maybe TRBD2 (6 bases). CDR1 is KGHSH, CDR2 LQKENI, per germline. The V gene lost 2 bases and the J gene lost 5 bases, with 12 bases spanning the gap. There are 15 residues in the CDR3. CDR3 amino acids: CASSPGGRTTGELFF. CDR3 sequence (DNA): TGTGCCAGCTCACCAGGAGGGAGAACGACCGGGGAGCTGTTTTTT.

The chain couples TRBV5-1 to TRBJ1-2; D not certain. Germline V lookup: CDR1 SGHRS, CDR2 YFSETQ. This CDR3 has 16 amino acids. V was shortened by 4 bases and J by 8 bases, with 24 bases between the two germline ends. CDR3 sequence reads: CASSLGAARGTTGYTF. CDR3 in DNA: TGCGCCAGCAGCCTGGGAGCCGCACGCGGAACTACGGGCTACACCTTC.

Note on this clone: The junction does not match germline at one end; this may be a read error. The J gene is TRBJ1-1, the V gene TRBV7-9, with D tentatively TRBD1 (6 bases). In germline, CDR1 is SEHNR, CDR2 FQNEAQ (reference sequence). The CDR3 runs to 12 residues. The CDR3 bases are TGTGCCAGCAGCTTAGCATCTATATCAGGGGTCTTT. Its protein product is CASSLASISGVF.

DNA of the CDR3: TGTGCCAGCAGCCAAGCATCCCCACTAAGAACGGAAGCTTTCTTT. Translated, it gives CASSQASPLRTEAFF. The chain employs TRBV3-1 (or the pseudogene TRBV3-2) and TRBJ1-1; D unclear. Trimming took 1 base from V and 8 from J, leaving 17 bases between them. This CDR3 has 15 amino acids. The V gene's germline CDR1 is LGHDT and CDR2 YNNKEL (reference sequence).

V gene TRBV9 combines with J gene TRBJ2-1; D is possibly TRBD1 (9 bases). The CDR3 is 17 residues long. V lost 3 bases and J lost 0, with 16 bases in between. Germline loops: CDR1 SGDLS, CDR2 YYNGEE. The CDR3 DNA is TGTGCCAGCAGCGACGGGACAGGGACTAGCTCCTACAATGAGCAGTTCTTC. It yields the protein CASSDGTGTSSYNEQFF.

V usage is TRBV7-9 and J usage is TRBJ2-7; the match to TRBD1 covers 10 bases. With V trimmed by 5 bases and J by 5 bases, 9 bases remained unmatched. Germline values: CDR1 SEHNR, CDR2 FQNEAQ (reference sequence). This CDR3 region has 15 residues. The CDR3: CASSRPGTGDHEQYF. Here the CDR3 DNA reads TGTGCCAGCAGCCGTCCCGGGACAGGGGATCACGAGCAGTACTTC.

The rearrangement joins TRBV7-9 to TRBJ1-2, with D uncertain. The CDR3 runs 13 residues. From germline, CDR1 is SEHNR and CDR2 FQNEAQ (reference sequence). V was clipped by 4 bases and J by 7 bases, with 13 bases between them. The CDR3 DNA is TGTGCCAGCAGCTCACCCGAGACGGGTGGCTACACCTTC. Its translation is CASSSPETGGYTF.

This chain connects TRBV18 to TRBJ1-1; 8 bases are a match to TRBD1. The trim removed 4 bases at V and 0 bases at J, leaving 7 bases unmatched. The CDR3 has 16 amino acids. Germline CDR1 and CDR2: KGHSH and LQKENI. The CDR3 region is CASSRWTGPLNTEAFF. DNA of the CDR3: TGTGCCAGCTCACGGTGGACAGGGCCATTGAACACTGAAGCTTTCTTT.

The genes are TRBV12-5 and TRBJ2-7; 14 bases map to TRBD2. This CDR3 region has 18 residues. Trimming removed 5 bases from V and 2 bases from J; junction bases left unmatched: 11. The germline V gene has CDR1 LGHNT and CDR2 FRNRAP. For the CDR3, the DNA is TGTGCTAGTGGTCCCTACAGACTAGCGGGAGGGCCCGCCTACGAGCAGTACTTC. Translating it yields CASGPYRLAGGPAYEQYF.

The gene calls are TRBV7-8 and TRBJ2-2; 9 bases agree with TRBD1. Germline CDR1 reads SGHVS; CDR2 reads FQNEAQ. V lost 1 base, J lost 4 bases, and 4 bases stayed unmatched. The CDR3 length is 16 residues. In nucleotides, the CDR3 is TGTGCCAGCAGCTTAGGACAGGGGGGCCGCACCGGGGAGCTGTTTTTT. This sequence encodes CASSLGQGGRTGELFF.

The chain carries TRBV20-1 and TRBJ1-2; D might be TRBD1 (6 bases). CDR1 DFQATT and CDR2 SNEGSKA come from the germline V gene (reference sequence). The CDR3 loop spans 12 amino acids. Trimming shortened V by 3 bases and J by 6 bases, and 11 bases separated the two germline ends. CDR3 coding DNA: TGCAGTGCTAGTGCACAGGGCGATGGCTACACCTTC. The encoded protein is CSASAQGDGYTF.

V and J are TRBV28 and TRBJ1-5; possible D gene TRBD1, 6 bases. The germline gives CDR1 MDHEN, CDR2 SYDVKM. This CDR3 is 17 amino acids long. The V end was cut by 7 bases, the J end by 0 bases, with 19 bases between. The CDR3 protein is CASKVAGAEISNQPQHF. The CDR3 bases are TGTGCCAGCAAAGTGGCAGGGGCGGAAATTAGCAATCAGCCCCAGCATTTT.